Listed here are 27 T cell receptor beta chains from one sample, sequenced in a study of Graves' ophthalmopathy and Graves' hyperthyroidism. For repertoire sequencing, the TCR beta CDR3 regions were amplified from RNA transcripts. First-round RT-PCR employed HTBI primers, with a second-round multiplex PCR after it. TCRdb re-derived calls from the multiplex PCR reads in MiXCR, one entry per CDR3 protein. The sample has about 700,000 distinct CDR3 sequences; about 44% are singletons. The sample taken for sequencing was peripheral blood. Receptors were obtained from an adult man with Graves' ophthalmopathy.

The CDR3, as DNA: TGCAGTGTCAATCCGGGACAGGGATACGGATACTCCTACGAGCAGTACTTC. As protein: CSVNPGQGYGYSYEQYF. This chain joins TRBV20-1 and TRBJ2-7; TRBD1 matches at 9 bases. The length of the CDR3 is 17 residues. Unmatched junction bases numbered 16, after V lost 7 bases and J lost 0 bases. Looked up from germline, CDR1 is DFQATT and CDR2 is SNEGSKA (reference sequence).

This clonotype turned up a few times. The rearrangement links TRBV20-1 to TRBJ2-5, with 7 nucleotides matching TRBD1. The CDR3 loop spans 13 amino acids. V trimming: 5 bases; J trimming: 4 bases; junction bases outside the gene matches: 7. The germline gives CDR1 DFQATT, CDR2 SNEGSKA (reference sequence). DNA of the CDR3: TGCAGTGCTCGCAACAGGGGATCAGAGACCCAGTACTTC. Translating it yields CSARNRGSETQYF.

This clonotype came up many times. This chain joins TRBV29-1 and TRBJ2-7, with a weak D call TRBD1 (6 bases). CDR1 and CDR2 from the germline V gene are SQVTM and ANQGSEA. This CDR3 is built from 14 residues. V dropped 7 bases and J dropped 3 bases, with 19 bases sitting between them. CDR3 protein: CSADLRQGFYEQYF. The DNA for the CDR3 is TGCAGCGCCGATCTGCGCCAGGGGTTCTACGAGCAGTACTTC.

With respect to this clonotype: A clone one base away is much larger, so this may be a read error. The chain carries TRBV7-9 and TRBJ2-7; 7 bases align to TRBD2. The CDR3 covers 14 residues. J gave up 6 bases and V 2 bases, and 7 bases lay outside the gene matches. Looked up from germline, CDR1 is SEHNR and CDR2 is FQNEAQ (reference sequence). This CDR3 is CASSLSGALSEQYF. The DNA of the CDR3 is TGTGCCAGCAGCTTAAGCGGGGCGCTCAGCGAGCAGTACTTC.

The gene calls are TRBV11-2 and TRBJ2-7; no clear D. V lost 7 bases and J 3 bases, leaving 16 bases between the germline ends. The germline V gene encodes CDR1 SGHAT and CDR2 FQNNGV. CDR3 size: 14 residues. The CDR3 nucleotides read TGTGCCAGCAACTTCGACCGGGTCAGCTACGAGCAGTACTTC. As protein: CASNFDRVSYEQYF.

In this sample, this clonotype turned up many times. This chain uses TRBV7-9 with TRBJ1-6, with D unresolved. CDR1 and CDR2 (germline): SEHNR, FQNEAQ (reference sequence). The CDR3 runs to 12 residues. V was clipped by 4 bases and J by 14 bases, with 12 bases between them. The CDR3 region has the DNA TGTGCCAGCAGCTCCTCCTTGAAGACCCTCCACTTT. This translates into CASSSSLKTLHF.

This clonotype showed up just a few times. This chain connects TRBV14 to TRBJ1-6; D gene uncertain. The CDR3 contains 12 residues. Trimming pared 3 bases from V and 14 bases from J, leaving 11 bases between. Germline CDR1 reads SGHDN; CDR2 reads FVKESK. The CDR3 region is CASSHRGRSLHF. The CDR3 nucleotides read TGTGCCAGCAGCCACCGAGGACGATCCCTCCACTTT.

The rearrangement links TRBV7-9 to TRBJ2-2; 10 nucleotides match TRBD1. Germline V gene sequence: CDR1 SEHNR, CDR2 FQNEAQ (reference sequence). The ends lost 7 bases at V and 3 bases at J; junction bases unmatched: 5. CDR3 length: 15 amino acids. The CDR3: CASMRDRGYTGELFF. The DNA for the CDR3 is TGTGCCAGCATGCGGGACAGGGGCTACACCGGGGAGCTGTTTTTT.

The genes are TRBV19 and TRBJ1-2; TRBD1 matches 7 bases. Trimming cost V 6 bases and J 4 bases; bases outside gene matches: 8. The germline V gene encodes CDR1 LNHDA and CDR2 SQIVND (reference sequence). CDR3 length: 14 amino acids. The CDR3 coding sequence is TGTGCCAGTAGAACTCGACAGGGAGGCTATGGCTACACCTTC. Encoded protein: CASRTRQGGYGYTF.

This clonotype was counted a few times. The chain recombines TRBV12-3 or TRBV12-4 with TRBJ2-5; the D gene is possibly TRBD1 (5 bases). Trimming cost V 5 bases and J 1 base, with 17 bases left between them. The CDR3 sequence is 16 residues long. CDR3 residues: CASSQSWPQGQETQYF. The CDR3 DNA follows: TGTGCCAGCAGTCAAAGTTGGCCTCAGGGCCAAGAGACCCAGTACTTC.

This clonotype was found many times. The J gene is TRBJ2-5, the V gene TRBV19; tentatively, D is TRBD2 (5 bases). Germline-derived CDR1 and CDR2 are LNHDA and SQIVND (reference sequence). V gave up 5 bases and J gave up 4 bases, with 11 bases separating them. CDR3 length: 13 amino acids. The CDR3 sequence is CASSRGNGETQYF. CDR3 sequence (DNA): TGTGCCAGTAGTCGAGGGAACGGAGAGACCCAGTACTTC.

The chain links TRBV29-1 to TRBJ2-2; D possibly matches TRBD1 or TRBD2 (5 bases each). The V gene lost 6 bases and the J gene lost 6 bases, with 17 bases spanning the gap. This CDR3 contains 14 residues. Germline loops: CDR1 SQVTM, CDR2 ANQGSEA. CDR3 region: CSVAPGPGAGELFF. The CDR3 region has the DNA TGCAGCGTGGCTCCGGGACCCGGGGCCGGGGAGCTGTTTTTT.

As concerns this clonotype: Relative to the germline gene, one junction end is altered; a read error may explain this. This chain uses TRBV7-2 with TRBJ2-7; D may be TRBD1 (5 bases). Germline CDR1 SGHTA, CDR2 FQGNSA. The length of the CDR3 is 12 residues. CDR3: CASSLSREERYF. In DNA, the CDR3 is TGTGCCAGCAGCTTATCCAGGGAAGAGCGGTACTTC.

The J gene is TRBJ1-2, the V gene TRBV9, with D unclear. This CDR3 is 15 amino acids long. Germline values: CDR1 SGDLS, CDR2 YYNGEE. V was shortened by 4 bases and J by 2 bases, with 15 bases between the two germline ends. The CDR3 sequence is CASSPGGSRNYGYTF. The CDR3 bases are TGTGCCAGCAGCCCCGGTGGCTCTCGCAACTATGGCTACACCTTC.

The chain employs TRBV6-5 and TRBJ1-4; no definite D call. Germline lookup yields CDR1 MNHEY and CDR2 SVGAGI. The CDR3 loop spans 14 amino acids. V was cut by 4 bases and J by 6 bases, with 12 bases left in between. CDR3: CASSSILGDEKLFF. The CDR3 region has the DNA TGTGCCAGCAGTTCCATCCTTGGAGATGAAAAACTGTTTTTT.

The chain employs TRBV12-3 or TRBV12-4 and TRBJ2-5, with TRBD2 matching 14 bases. Trimming took 4 bases from V and 0 from J; bases not matched to a gene: 4. The CDR3 sequence is 17 residues long. The CDR3 coding sequence is TGTGCCAGCAGTTCGGGACTAGCGGGGGTTTACCAAGAGACCCAGTACTTC. Protein product: CASSSGLAGVYQETQYF.

Comments on this clonotype: At one of its ends the junction is not consistent with the germline gene, which may arise from a read error. The chain recombines TRBV7-6 with TRBJ2-2; TRBD1 matches at 7 bases. The CDR3 sequence is 12 residues long. Germline CDR1 SGHVS, CDR2 FNYEAQ. In DNA form, the CDR3 reads TGTGCCAACAGCAGCTTAGCACGGGACAGCCGCTTT. Translation: CANSSLARDSRF.

The chain employs TRBV7-9 and TRBJ2-5; 11 bases match TRBD1. This CDR3 comprises 15 residues. The germline CDR1 and CDR2 sequences are SEHNR and FQNEAQ (reference sequence). Unmatched junction bases numbered 4, after V lost 5 bases and J lost 2 bases. Written as DNA, the CDR3 is TGTGCCAGCAGCCTGGACAGGGGGCATCAAGAGACCCAGTACTTC. Translated, it gives CASSLDRGHQETQYF.

The rearrangement links TRBV25-1 to TRBJ2-5; tentative D call: TRBD2 (7 bases). V gave up 1 base and J gave up 3 bases, with 12 bases separating them. Germline values: CDR1 MGHDK, CDR2 SYGVNS. This CDR3 spans 15 amino acids. This CDR3 is CASSEFEGGEETQYF. The DNA for the CDR3 is TGTGCCAGCAGTGAATTCGAGGGGGGGGAAGAGACCCAGTACTTC.

This clonotype occurred many times. The chain employs TRBV2 and TRBJ1-1, with D possibly matching TRBD1 (5 bases). The CDR3 runs to 13 residues. V shed 5 bases and J shed 4 bases, with 11 bases lying between them. Per the germline V gene, CDR1 is SNHLY and CDR2 is FYNNEI. The CDR3 DNA is TGTGCCAGCAGTCGACAGCAATTCACTGAAGCTTTCTTT. Amino acid sequence: CASSRQQFTEAFF. The entire variable domain, with the rest obtained from reference TRBV2 and TRBJ1-1, is as follows: EPEVTQTPSHQVTQMGQEVILRCVPISNHLYFYWYRQILGQKVEFLVSFYNNEISEKSEIFDDQFSVERPDGSNFTLKIRSTKLEDSAMYFCASSRQQFTEAFFGQGTRLTVV.

The sample holds many counts of this clonotype. The chain joins TRBV25-1 to TRBJ1-2, with TRBD1 matching 7 bases. CDR3 length: 16 amino acids. Germline CDR1 is MGHDK and CDR2 is SYGVNS. Trimming removed 1 base from V and 0 bases from J; junction bases left unmatched: 5. CDR3 nucleotides: TGTGCCAGCAGTGAATCCGCCGGGACAGCTAACTATGGCTACACCTTC. It is translated as CASSESAGTANYGYTF.

V is TRBV20-1 and J is TRBJ2-7; TRBD1 agrees at 10 bases. Germline CDR1 reads DFQATT; CDR2 reads SNEGSKA (reference sequence). This CDR3 region has 15 residues. J lost 2 bases, V lost 0 bases, and 4 bases had no gene match. The CDR3 spells CSARDPGQGPYEQYF. In nucleotides, the CDR3 is TGCAGTGCTAGAGACCCGGGACAGGGGCCCTACGAGCAGTACTTC.

This chain joins TRBV20-1 and TRBJ2-7, with 7 nucleotides matching TRBD1. Looked up from germline, CDR1 is DFQATT and CDR2 is SNEGSKA (reference sequence). The CDR3 has 14 residues. With V trimmed by 5 bases and J by 3 bases, 10 bases remained unmatched. The CDR3 reads CSAGGQERYYEQYF. Written as DNA, the CDR3 is TGCAGTGCTGGCGGACAGGAGAGATACTACGAGCAGTACTTC.

The chain carries TRBV10-3 and TRBJ2-7; D remains ambiguous. Trimming left V 5 bases short and J 7 bases short, with 12 bases between. This CDR3 region has 12 residues. Germline CDR1 is ENHRY and CDR2 is SYGVKD. The CDR3 sequence: CAISYPPREQYF. The CDR3 DNA follows: TGTGCCATCAGTTACCCCCCCCGAGAGCAGTACTTC.

The chain uses TRBV7-9 and TRBJ2-7; D is tentatively TRBD1 or TRBD2 (5 bases each). The CDR3 length is 13 residues. Germline values: CDR1 SEHNR, CDR2 FQNEAQ (reference sequence). Trimming removed 6 bases from V and 3 bases from J, with 12 bases in between. CDR3: CASSRDPGYEQYF. The DNA of the CDR3 is TGTGCCAGCAGTCGGGACCCGGGCTACGAGCAGTACTTC.

The chain is built from TRBV13 and TRBJ2-7; 13 positions match TRBD2. With V trimmed by 5 bases and J by 8 bases, 9 bases remained unmatched. Germline V gives CDR1 PRHDT, CDR2 FYEKMQ (reference sequence). This CDR3 has 15 residues. The CDR3 DNA follows: TGTGCCAGCAGCGGAACCGGGACTAGCGGGGCCCAGCAGTACTTC. It specifies CASSGTGTSGAQQYF.

Of note for this clonotype: The junction departs from germline at one end; a sequencing error may be responsible. The rearrangement joins TRBV9 to TRBJ1-1, with a tentative D call TRBD1 (6 bases). Germline CDR1 and CDR2: SGDLS and YYNGEE. The CDR3 extends over 14 amino acids. CDR3 protein: CASRQGGMNTEALF. The CDR3 DNA reads TGTGCCAGCAGACAGGGTGGCATGAACACTGAAGCTCTCTTT.